Listed below are T cell receptor beta chains from one sample, sequenced in a study of blood T cell repertoires in COVID-19. Some clones are missing from TCRdb's copy, which holds only in-frame ones; the method was immunoSEQ multiplex PCR. The data hold about 150,000 clones, with approximately 85% observed a single time. The sequenced sample was peripheral blood. These receptors all come from a man older than 75 with COVID-19, enrolled during active disease. The CDR3 runs from the conserved cysteine through the conserved F or W. A D gene is named only where the DNA matches it firmly. Rows may omit the clone size; those that give it use once, few, many or a size class.

j_gene	abundance	d_gene	len	v_gene	CDR3aa	CDR3nt
TRBJ2-5	few	NA	13	TRBV12-3/TRBV12-4	CASSFSAAETQYF	TGTGCCAGCAGTTTTTCAGCAGCGGAGACCCAGTACTTC
TRBJ1-3	NA	NA	17	TRBV18	CASSPWNRPDSGNTIYF	TGTGCCAGCTCACCTTGGAACAGGCCCGACTCTGGAAACACCATATATTTT
TRBJ2-5	NA	NA	14	TRBV2	CASSEDTAYSTQYF	TGTGCCAGCAGTGAAGATACAGCCTACTCGACCCAGTACTTC
TRBJ2-3	NA	TRBD2	17	TRBV5-4	CASSLDVTSGGADTQYF	TGTGCCAGCAGCTTGGACGTGACTAGCGGAGGGGCAGATACGCAGTATTTT
TRBJ1-4	NA	NA	18	TRBV24-1	CATSDVVGPDSTHEKLFF	TGTGCCACCAGTGACGTAGTGGGCCCAGACAGTACCCATGAAAAACTGTTTTTT
TRBJ2-7	once	TRBD1	15	TRBV15	CATSRGQGARDEQYF	TGTGCCACCAGCAGAGGACAGGGGGCACGGGACGAGCAGTACTTC
TRBJ1-1	NA	NA	12	TRBV3-1/TRBV3-2	CASRGRVTEAFF	TGTGCCAGCAGGGGGAGGGTTACTGAAGCTTTCTTT
TRBJ1-2	NA	NA	14	TRBV5-4	CASSLVGGSVGYTF	TGTGCCAGCAGCTTGGTTGGAGGGTCGGTTGGCTACACCTTC
TRBJ2-7	NA	NA	14	TRBV3-1/TRBV3-2	CASSQEGGLAEQYF	TGTGCCAGCAGCCAAGAGGGGGGGCTTGCCGAGCAGTACTTC
TRBJ1-2	few	NA	17	TRBV11-2	CASSLLPGTYKQGGYTF	TGTGCCAGCAGCTTACTCCCCGGGACATATAAGCAGGGGGGCTACACCTTC
TRBJ1-1	once	NA	14	TRBV5-1	CASSLEGGDTEAFF	TGCGCCAGCAGCTTGGAAGGAGGGGACACTGAAGCTTTCTTT
TRBJ1-1	NA	NA	16	TRBV10-3	CAISASGGVRDTEAFF	TGTGCCATCAGTGCATCAGGAGGAGTTAGGGACACTGAAGCTTTCTTT
TRBJ1-6	NA	NA	15	TRBV7-9	CASSTGLQADSPLHF	TGTGCCAGCAGCACGGGACTTCAGGCGGATTCACCCCTCCACTTT
TRBJ2-7	NA	NA	11	TRBV5-6	CASSLEYEQYF	TGTGCCAGCAGCCTAGAATACGAGCAGTACTTC
TRBJ2-5	few	TRBD1	11	TRBV2	CASGTEETQYF	TGTGCCAGCGGGACAGAAGAGACCCAGTACTTC